This T cell receptor (beta chain) is from a study of blood T cell repertoires in COVID-19. The CDR3 runs 12 residues. V lost 5 bases and J lost 6, with 10 bases in between. In germline, CDR1 is SGHTA, CDR2 FQGNSA. Sequencing was performed with immunoSEQ multiplex PCR; in TCRdb, only in-frame clones are kept and a portion is missing. The profile shows hundreds of thousands of clones, approximately 91% of them singletons. The TCR comes from a woman between 65 and 79 years old with COVID-19, enrolled during active disease. The sample was peripheral blood. The chain recombines TRBV7-2 with TRBJ1-2; D is perhaps TRBD1 (6 bases). This CDR3 is CASSRRGNGYTF. For the CDR3, the DNA is TGTGCCAGCAGCCGCAGGGGTAATGGCTACACCTTC. The full variable domain, rest sourced from reference TRBV7-2 and TRBJ1-2, is GAGVSQSPSNKVTEKGKDVELRCDPISGHTALYWYRQSLGQGLEFLIYFQGNSAPDKSGLPSDRFSAERTGGSVSTLTIQRTQQEDSAVYLCASSRRGNGYTFGSGTRLTVV.